This T cell receptor beta chain was obtained from a study of shared clonotypes between healthy human individuals. Overall study findings and caveats: A few donors shared about 4.8% of their naive CD4 clonotypes.

Profiling relied on immunoSEQ multiplex PCR, and the TCRdb table lists in-frame clones only, not all of them. Among some 2,500,000 clones listed, under 95% were seen once. In regard to this clone: What it binds is unknown.

The clonotype originates from a man aged 18-30 years in good health. Some clones in this sample may be carry-over from other donors' samples. The sample consisted of naive CD4+ T cells from PBMCs. Subset reported: CD45RA+ positively selected.

CDR3 DNA: TGTGCCAGCGTGACGGACCACTACAATGAGCAGTTCTTC. It yields the protein CASVTDHYNEQFF. The J gene is TRBJ2-1, the V gene TRBV28; D remains unclear. The V end was cut by 8 bases, the J end by 3 bases, with 11 bases between. Germline V lookup: CDR1 MDHEN, CDR2 SYDVKM. There are 13 residues in the CDR3.